The present TCR beta chain was sequenced within a study of OX40 agonist ivuxolimab in advanced cancers. The data were produced by immunoSEQ multiplex PCR, yet TCRdb's version contains in-frame clones alone and is incomplete. The sample records 55,000 to 65,000 clones, less than 95% being singletons. Study conclusions and caveats: Blood T cells, both CD4+ and CD8+, expanded clonally by week 6 at 0.1 to 3.0 mg/kg.

Regarding this clone: Its antigen is unidentified.

The CDR3 runs to 15 residues. Looked up from germline, CDR1 is SGHNT and CDR2 is YENEEA. After removal of 1 base from V and 3 bases from J, the junction contained 6 bases not matched to a gene. The V gene is TRBV11-3, the J gene TRBJ2-7, with 7 bases aligning to TRBD2. Sequenced here: CD4+ or CD8+ T cells sorted from blood, sampled in a trial of the OX40 agonist ivuxolimab. This clonotype originated in an adult with an advanced solid tumor such as melanoma, head and neck, liver or kidney cancer. The CDR3 protein is CASSLGDYSFYEQYF. The DNA of the CDR3 is TGTGCCAGCAGCTTAGGGGACTATTCATTCTACGAGCAGTACTTC.